Below are 5 T cell receptor beta chains sequenced from a single sample in a study of vaccination effects on CD4 cells after COVID-19. Ahead of sequencing, the ViraFEST assay grew antigen-specific CD4+ T cells using viral peptide pools. Isolation of CD4+ T cells took place after 10 to 11 days of culture. Vaccine recipients lacked prior SARS-CoV-2 infection and had negative nucleocapsid antibodies. These receptors' targets are unknown. Repertoires were generated with immunoSEQ multiplex PCR, while TCRdb's copy carries only in-frame clones and drops some. The data contain tens of thousands of clones, roughly 78% of them singletons. The specimen comprised CD4+ T cells from PBMCs cultured with HCoV-NL63 spike peptides, sampled before COVID-19 vaccination. These receptors all stem from a human donor who received a COVID-19 vaccine.

This chain connects TRBV15 to TRBJ1-2; TRBD1 matches at 11 bases. The CDR3 has 17 residues. Germline CDR1 is LNHNV and CDR2 is YYDKDF (reference sequence). Trimming at V came to 3 bases and at J to 10 bases, leaving 16 bases not matched to a gene. CDR3 DNA sequence: TGTGCCACCAGCAGGAATTTAGAAGACCGGGACAGGGGGATCTACACCTTC. This encodes CATSRNLEDRDRGIYTF.

The rearrangement uses TRBV18 and TRBJ2-3; D ambiguous. Germline-derived CDR1 and CDR2 are KGHSH and LQKENI. The CDR3 runs 13 residues. Trimming removed 0 bases from V and 11 bases from J, with 12 bases in between. The CDR3 protein is CASSPPAGIMQYF. In DNA form, the CDR3 reads TGTGCCAGCTCACCACCGGCAGGAATAATGCAGTATTTT.

The chain joins TRBV11-3 to TRBJ2-2; tentative D call: TRBD2 (6 bases). CDR3 length equals 13 residues. Germline-derived CDR1 and CDR2 are SGHNT and YENEEA. Trimming removed 3 bases from V and 6 bases from J, with 8 bases in between. CDR3 region: CASSLRDPGELFF. CDR3 bases: TGTGCCAGCAGCTTGCGGGACCCCGGGGAGCTGTTTTTT.

The V and J genes are TRBV30 and TRBJ1-1; D gene uncertain. This CDR3 region has 12 residues. Germline assignment: CDR1 GTSNPN and CDR2 SVGIG (reference sequence). The CDR3 sequence: CALYLAYTEAFF. In nucleotides, the CDR3 is TGTGCGTTGTACCTCGCCTACACTGAAGCTTTCTTT.

The gene calls are TRBV20-1 and TRBJ2-3; 7 bases fit TRBD2. The J segment lost 1 base and the V segment lost 3 bases, leaving 7 bases of the junction unmatched. The CDR3 is 15 residues long. Germline CDR1 reads DFQATT; CDR2 reads SNEGSKA (reference sequence). In nucleotides, the CDR3 is TGCAGTGCTAGTCCGGGAGGTCGGGGCACAGATACGCAGTATTTT. Translation gives CSASPGGRGTDTQYF.